What follows are 23 T cell receptor beta chains derived from one specimen sequenced in a study of blood T cell repertoires in COVID-19. The method was immunoSEQ multiplex PCR; TCRdb's version includes in-frame clones alone and lacks a portion of them. Among 200,000 to 250,000 clones listed, more than 75% were seen once. Sequenced material: peripheral blood. The receptors originated from a woman aged 30 to 39 who had recovered from COVID-19.

This clone was picked up one time. The chain combines TRBV7-9 with TRBJ2-7; TRBD1 might be the D (5 bases). The V gene's germline CDR1 is SEHNR and CDR2 FQNEAQ (reference sequence). V was trimmed by 2 bases and J by 0 bases, leaving 11 bases between them. The CDR3 extends over 15 amino acids. The CDR3 spells CASSLLRGSSYEQYF. The DNA of the CDR3 is TGTGCCAGCAGCTTACTAAGGGGCAGCTCCTACGAGCAGTACTTC.

The chain carries TRBV18 and TRBJ1-6; maybe TRBD1 (6 bases). The V end lost 4 bases, the J end lost 14 bases, and 21 bases lay between the germline ends. There are 15 residues in the CDR3. Germline CDR1 and CDR2: KGHSH and LQKENI. The CDR3 protein is CASSLSEGGKPALHF. The CDR3 nucleotides are TGTGCCAGCTCACTTTCGGAGGGGGGGAAACCGGCCCTCCACTTT.

The genes are TRBV4-2 and TRBJ2-2; the match to TRBD1 covers 11 bases. J gave up 5 bases and V 0 bases, and 2 bases lay outside the gene matches. In germline, CDR1 is LGHNA, CDR2 YNFKEQ. There are 16 residues in the CDR3. The CDR3 nucleotides read TGTGCCAGCAGCCAAGAGGGGACAGGGGGTACCGGGGAGCTGTTTTTT. Protein sequence: CASSQEGTGGTGELFF.

This clone was counted once. The chain combines TRBV5-1 with TRBJ1-1, with D perhaps matching TRBD1 (5 bases). The CDR3 consists of 14 residues. The germline V and J ends were trimmed by 1 base and 1 base, with 8 bases remaining between them. CDR1 and CDR2 from the germline V gene are SGHRS and YFSETQ. CDR3 DNA: TGCGCCAGCAGCTTGAGACAGAAGAACACTGAAGCTTTCTTT. Translated, it gives CASSLRQKNTEAFF.

The chain has TRBV28 and TRBJ1-5, with no clear D. The V gene's germline CDR1 is MDHEN and CDR2 SYDVKM. Trimming pared 5 bases from V and 12 bases from J, leaving 14 bases between. The CDR3 is 12 amino acids. This CDR3 is CASSKEHLLQHF. DNA for the CDR3: TGTGCCAGCAGTAAGGAGCACTTGCTCCAGCATTTT.

This sequence joins TRBV19 and TRBJ2-6; 9 bases map to TRBD1. Germline V gene sequence: CDR1 LNHDA, CDR2 SQIVND (reference sequence). The V segment lost 3 bases and the J segment 1 base; nucleotides outside the gene matches: 7. The CDR3 has 18 residues. CDR3 in DNA: TGTGCCAGTAGTATTTCGCCGGGACAGGGATCTGGGGCCAACGTCCTGACTTTC. Translation gives CASSISPGQGSGANVLTF.

The table lists this clone with a few counts. The chain uses TRBV19 and TRBJ1-2, with TRBD1 identical over 7 bases. The CDR3 sequence is 11 residues long. The V gene end was trimmed by 9 bases and the J gene end by 6 bases; junction bases not matched to a gene: 4. The V gene's germline CDR1 is LNHDA and CDR2 SQIVND (reference sequence). The CDR3 region is CARGGTDGYTF. The CDR3 DNA follows: TGTGCCAGAGGGGGCACAGATGGCTACACCTTC.

V and J are TRBV3-1 (or the pseudogene TRBV3-2) and TRBJ1-4; D may be TRBD1 (6 bases). V was pared by 6 bases and J by 7 bases, with 12 bases between. There are 13 residues in the CDR3. The germline CDR1 and CDR2 sequences are LGHDT and YNNKEL (reference sequence). The CDR3 DNA reads TGTGCCAGCAGTCTACGCAGGGGTGAAAAACTGTTTTTT. The encoded protein is CASSLRRGEKLFF.

The CDR3 loop reads CAGGDRNSPLHF. The CDR3 nucleotides read TGTGCCGGAGGGGACAGAAATTCACCCCTCCACTTT. The chain is built from TRBV7-9 and TRBJ1-6; 7 bases match TRBD1. Germline V gene data show CDR1 as SEHNR and CDR2 as FQNEAQ (reference sequence). The ends lost 11 bases at V and 7 bases at J; junction bases unmatched: 5. The CDR3 covers 12 residues.

V usage is TRBV24-1 and J usage is TRBJ2-1; possible D gene TRBD2, 6 bases. Trimming removed 3 bases from V and 7 bases from J, with 15 bases in between. The CDR3 has 15 amino acids. Germline values: CDR1 KGHDR, CDR2 SFDVKD. The CDR3 region is CATSDRRGSINEQFF. The CDR3 coding sequence is TGTGCCACCAGTGATCGGCGGGGCTCGATAAATGAGCAGTTCTTC.

The chain links TRBV5-6 to TRBJ2-3, with D maybe TRBD2 (6 bases). With 0 bases removed from V and 8 bases from J, the gap between germline ends came to 10 bases. Germline assignment: CDR1 SGHDT and CDR2 YYEEEE. CDR3 size: 13 residues. The DNA for the CDR3 is TGTGCCAGCAGCTTGGGTTACGGGGGTACGCAGTATTTT. Translated, it gives CASSLGYGGTQYF.

The rearrangement joins TRBV24-1 to TRBJ2-3; TRBD2 might be the D (5 bases). Trimming pared 6 bases from V and 1 base from J, leaving 13 bases between. The germline CDR1 and CDR2 sequences are KGHDR and SFDVKD. The CDR3 is 15 residues long. The CDR3 coding sequence is TGTGCCACCAGTTCGTCCCTGAGGGGCACAGATACGCAGTATTTT. Translating it yields CATSSSLRGTDTQYF.

The chain carries TRBV10-1 and TRBJ2-1; 8 bases match TRBD2. The V gene's germline CDR1 is WNHNN and CDR2 SYGVQD (reference sequence). Trimming removed 5 bases from V and 7 bases from J; junction bases left unmatched: 7. CDR3 length equals 14 residues. CDR3 coding DNA: TGCGCCAGCAGTTCGGGGGGGGCGCGGAATGAGCAGTTCTTC. This translates into CASSSGGARNEQFF.

This clone turned up a few times. This chain uses TRBV3-1 (or the pseudogene TRBV3-2) with TRBJ2-7; D perhaps matches TRBD1 (5 bases). The CDR3 contains 13 residues. Trimming removed 2 bases from V and 4 bases from J, with 9 bases in between. Germline V gene data show CDR1 as LGHDT and CDR2 as YNNKEL (reference sequence). The CDR3 protein is CASSQRGLYEQYF. Written as DNA, the CDR3 is TGTGCCAGCAGCCAAAGGGGCTTATACGAGCAGTACTTC.

The chain recombines TRBV7-9 with TRBJ2-7; 7 bases map to TRBD1. Germline CDR1 and CDR2: SEHNR and FQNEAQ (reference sequence). J gave up 5 bases and V 5 bases, and 3 bases lay outside the gene matches. The CDR3 consists of 12 residues. CDR3 loop: CASSNRGHEQYF. DNA of the CDR3: TGTGCCAGCAGCAACAGGGGCCACGAGCAGTACTTC.

The chain uses TRBV4-3 and TRBJ2-2; a possible D gene is TRBD1 (5 bases). Trimming left V 6 bases short and J 4 bases short, with 9 bases between. The germline V gene has CDR1 LGHNA and CDR2 YSLEER. The CDR3 totals 13 residues. The CDR3 sequence: CASSRGATGELFF. The CDR3, as DNA: TGCGCCAGCAGTCGTGGGGCCACCGGGGAGCTGTTTTTT.

The chain joins TRBV7-2 to TRBJ2-5, with 8 bases fitting TRBD1. The V gene's germline CDR1 is SGHTA and CDR2 FQGNSA. The CDR3 totals 14 residues. The V and J ends lost 5 bases and 5 bases, in that order; junction bases with no gene match: 7. The CDR3 nucleotides are TGTGCCAGCAGCCCAACAGGGGGAGTTGAGACCCAGTACTTC. It specifies CASSPTGGVETQYF.

This CDR3 is CASQPTGGWNTEAFF. The CDR3 bases are TGTGCCAGCCAACCGACAGGGGGCTGGAACACTGAAGCTTTCTTT. The chain combines TRBV25-1 with TRBJ1-1, with 10 bases lining up with TRBD1. The CDR3 has 15 amino acids. Germline V CDR1 and CDR2: MGHDK, SYGVNS. V shed 8 bases, J shed 1 base, and the junction held 7 bases outside the gene matches.

The gene calls are TRBV27 and TRBJ2-3; 11 positions match TRBD2. There are 17 residues in the CDR3. Germline V gene sequence: CDR1 MNHEY, CDR2 SMNVEV (reference sequence). V dropped 5 bases and J dropped 1; count of bases not matched to a gene: 8. DNA of the CDR3: TGTGCCAGCAGTCTACCGATAGCGGGGGGGGGCACAGATACGCAGTATTTT. Protein sequence: CASSLPIAGGGTDTQYF.

This clone was detected once. This rearrangement joins TRBV5-1 to TRBJ2-5, with 9 bases matching TRBD1. The V gene end was trimmed by 5 bases and the J gene end by 2 bases; junction bases not matched to a gene: 4. The CDR3 is 14 residues long. Germline values: CDR1 SGHRS, CDR2 YFSETQ. This CDR3 is CASRPDRGQETQYF. CDR3 DNA sequence: TGCGCCAGCAGACCGGACAGGGGTCAAGAGACCCAGTACTTC.

This clone was recorded only once. This chain connects TRBV6-5 to TRBJ1-5; 9 bases align to TRBD1. The CDR3 runs 14 residues. Germline V gene sequence: CDR1 MNHEY, CDR2 SVGAGI. Losses at the gene ends were 9 bases for V and 1 base for J; bases not matched to a gene: 4. CDR3 residues: CASTQGASNQPQHF. The CDR3 coding sequence is TGTGCCAGTACACAGGGGGCGAGCAATCAGCCCCAGCATTTT.

CDR3 protein: CASSLGRTDTQYF. CDR3 coding DNA: TGTGCCAGCAGCTTAGGCAGGACAGATACGCAGTATTTT. This sequence joins TRBV11-2 and TRBJ2-3, with no clear D. The CDR3 covers 13 residues. Germline V lookup: CDR1 SGHAT, CDR2 FQNNGV. V was shortened by 1 base and J by 3 bases, with 5 bases between the two germline ends.

This chain links TRBV6-6 with TRBJ2-5, with 8 bases matching TRBD1. The CDR3 extends over 14 amino acids. With 7 bases clipped from V and 2 bases from J, the junction kept 6 bases outside the gene matches. Germline V gene data show CDR1 as MNHNY and CDR2 as SVGAGI (reference sequence). This CDR3 reads CASNRQGLQETQYF. The DNA of the CDR3 is TGTGCCAGCAACAGACAGGGGTTACAAGAGACCCAGTACTTC.